This T cell receptor (beta chain) was recovered during a study of cytomegalovirus exposure and HLA in healthy donors. In the study overall: It was reported in a later analysis that the same platform had been used for the approximately 110 validation repertoires as for the roughly 650 first-cohort repertoires.

The study's findings and limits: According to the study, 160 or so TCR beta chains were cytomegalovirus-associated. It was found in a later analysis that first-cohort TCR clusters tended to co-occur in the 130 or so validation repertoires. The classifier reportedly diagnosed cytomegalovirus status with high specificity and sensitivity.

Germline CDR1 is SGHRS and CDR2 is YFSETQ. The CDR3 sequence is 15 residues long. V was shortened by 0 bases and J by 0 bases, with 8 bases between the two germline ends. The table came from immunoSEQ multiplex PCR; TCRdb's copy has only in-frame clones and leaves some out. There are around 200,000 clones in the sample; 88% occur only once, and 2.9% lies in the top ten. As concerns this clone: Its antigen remains unidentified.

The chain is built from TRBV5-1 and TRBJ2-3; no clear D gene. The sequencing input was PBMCs. This TCR was recovered from a young woman in good health and CMV-seronegative. The CDR3 loop is CASSLGQISTDTQYF. As DNA, the CDR3 is TGCGCCAGCAGCTTGGGGCAGATAAGCACAGATACGCAGTATTTT.